The clone carrying this TCR beta chain appeared once. This CDR3 spans 17 amino acids. V shed 6 bases and J 0 bases; nucleotides not matched to a gene: 11. The V gene's germline CDR1 is KGHSH and CDR2 LQKENI. The data are from a study of T cell changes during pregnancy in multiple sclerosis. Generated by immunoSEQ multiplex PCR, the TCRdb table keeps only in-frame clones and is missing some. The sample yields over 30,000 clones, roughly 88% seen once. The chain recombines TRBV18 with TRBJ1-1, with 9 bases matching TRBD1. The clonotype originates from a female donor with multiple sclerosis, enrolled in a pregnancy study. This specimen was CD4+ T cells from peripheral blood mononuclear cells, taken before pregnancy. The CDR3 DNA follows: TGTGCCAGCTCGCCCCTGGGGACAGGGAATTTGAACACTGAAGCTTTCTTT. This translates into CASSPLGTGNLNTEAFF.